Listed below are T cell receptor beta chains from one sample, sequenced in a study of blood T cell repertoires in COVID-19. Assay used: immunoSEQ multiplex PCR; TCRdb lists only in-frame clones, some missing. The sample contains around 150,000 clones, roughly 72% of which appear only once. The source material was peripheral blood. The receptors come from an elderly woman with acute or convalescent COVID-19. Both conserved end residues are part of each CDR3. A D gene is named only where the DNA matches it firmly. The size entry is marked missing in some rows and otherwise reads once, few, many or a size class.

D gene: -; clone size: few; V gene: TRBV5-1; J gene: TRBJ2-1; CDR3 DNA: TGCGCCAGCAGGAGGATGGTTAGCGGCAGCTCCTACAATGAGCAGTTCTTC; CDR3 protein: CASRRMVSGSSYNEQFF
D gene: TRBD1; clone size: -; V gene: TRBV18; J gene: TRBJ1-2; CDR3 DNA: TGTGCCAGCTCGTACTCACAGGGGGCGCCGGGCTACACCTTC; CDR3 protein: CASSYSQGAPGYTF
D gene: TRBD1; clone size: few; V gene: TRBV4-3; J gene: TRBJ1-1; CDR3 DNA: TGCGCCAGCAGCCTTGGGACAGCGGCCCCTGGGGCTGAAGCTTTCTTT; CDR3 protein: CASSLGTAAPGAEAFF
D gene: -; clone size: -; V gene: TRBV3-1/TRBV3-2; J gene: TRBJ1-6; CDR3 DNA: TGTGCCAGCAGCCAAAGTGACTTTTATAATTCACCCCTCCACTTT; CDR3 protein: CASSQSDFYNSPLHF
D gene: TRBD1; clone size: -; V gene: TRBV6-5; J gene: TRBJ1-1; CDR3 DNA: TGTGCCAGCAGTTACTCAGGCAGGGGGATAGACACTGAAGCTTTCTTT; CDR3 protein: CASSYSGRGIDTEAFF
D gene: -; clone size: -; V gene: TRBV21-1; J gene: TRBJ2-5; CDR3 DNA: TGTGCCAGCAGAAGACAGGGGCAAGAGACCCAGTACTTC; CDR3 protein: CASRRQGQETQYF
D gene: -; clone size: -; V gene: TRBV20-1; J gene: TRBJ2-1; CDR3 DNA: TGCAGGACCGGGAGTGACAATGAGCAGTTCTTC; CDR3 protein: CRTGSDNEQFF
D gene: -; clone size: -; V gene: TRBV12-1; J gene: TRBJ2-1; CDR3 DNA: TGTGCCAGCAGCCTCACTAGCGGGAGGCCAGACAATGAGCAGTTCTTC; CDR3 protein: CASSLTSGRPDNEQFF
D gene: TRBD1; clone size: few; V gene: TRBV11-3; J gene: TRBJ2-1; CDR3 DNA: TGTGCCAGCAGCGTCACAGGGGCCCCCTCCTACAATGAGCAGTTCTTC; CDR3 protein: CASSVTGAPSYNEQFF
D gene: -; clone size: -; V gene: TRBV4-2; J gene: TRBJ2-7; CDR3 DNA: TGTGCCAGCAGCGCACCACAGGGATCGACTACCTACGAGCAGTACTTC; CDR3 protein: CASSAPQGSTTYEQYF
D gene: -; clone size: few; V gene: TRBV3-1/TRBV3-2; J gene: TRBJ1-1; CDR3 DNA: TGTGCCAGCAGCCGATGGACAGCGGGAAGCACTGAAGCTTTCTTT; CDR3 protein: CASSRWTAGSTEAFF
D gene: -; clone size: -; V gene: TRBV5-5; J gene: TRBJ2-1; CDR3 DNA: TGTGCCAGCAGCTTGGGAGCTTACAATGAGCAGTTCTTC; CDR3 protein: CASSLGAYNEQFF
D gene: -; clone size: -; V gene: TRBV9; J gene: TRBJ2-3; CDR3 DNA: TGTGCCAGCAGCGAAACACAGGGTAGTACGCAGTATTTT; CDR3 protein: CASSETQGSTQYF
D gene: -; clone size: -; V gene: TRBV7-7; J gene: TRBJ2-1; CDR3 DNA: TGTGCTAGCAGCTTGGCGGTAGCCGGCAATGAGCAGTTCTTC; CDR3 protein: CASSLAVAGNEQFF
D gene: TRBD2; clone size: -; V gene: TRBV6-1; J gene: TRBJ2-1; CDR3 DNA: TGTGCCAGCAGTGAAGGAGCGGGACTCAATGAGCAGTTCTTC; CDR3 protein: CASSEGAGLNEQFF
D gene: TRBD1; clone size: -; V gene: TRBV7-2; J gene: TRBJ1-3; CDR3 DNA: TGTGCCAGCAGCTTAGTAGCCAGGGGGCAGGGGGGAAACACCATATATTTT; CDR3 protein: CASSLVARGQGGNTIYF
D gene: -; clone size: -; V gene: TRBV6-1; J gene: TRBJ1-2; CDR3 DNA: TGTGCCAGCAGTGAGGGCAGAAACTATGGCTACACCTTC; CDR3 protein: CASSEGRNYGYTF
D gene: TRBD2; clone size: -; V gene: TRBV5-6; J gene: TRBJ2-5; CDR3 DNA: TGTGCCAGCAGCTTGCTAGCGGGGGGGCGGCAAGAGACCCAGTACTTC; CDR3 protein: CASSLLAGGRQETQYF
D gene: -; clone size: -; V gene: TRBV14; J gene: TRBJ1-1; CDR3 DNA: TGTGCCAGCAGCCAAGATGGACACCACTTTACGAACACTGAAGCTTTCTTT; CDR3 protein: CASSQDGHHFTNTEAFF
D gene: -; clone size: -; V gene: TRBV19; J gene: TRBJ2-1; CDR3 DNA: TGTGCCAGTAGTATTGGGAGGGGGAATGAGCAGTTCTTC; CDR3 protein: CASSIGRGNEQFF
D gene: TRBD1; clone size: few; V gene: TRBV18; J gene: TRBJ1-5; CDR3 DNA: TGTGCCAGCTCTGGAGGACAGGGCTCAAATCAGCCCCAGCATTTT; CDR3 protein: CASSGGQGSNQPQHF
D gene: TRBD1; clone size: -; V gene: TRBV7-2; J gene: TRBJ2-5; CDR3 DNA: TGTGCCAGCAGCCCCATCTTAGGGGGCGGCGAGACCCAGTACTTC; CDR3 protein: CASSPILGGGETQYF
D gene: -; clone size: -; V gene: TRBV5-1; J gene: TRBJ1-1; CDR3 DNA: TGCGCCAGCAGCACCGGGACAAAGAACACTGAAGCTTTCTTT; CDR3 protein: CASSTGTKNTEAFF
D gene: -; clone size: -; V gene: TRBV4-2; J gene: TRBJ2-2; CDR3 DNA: TGTGCCAGCAGCCAAGATCGTACCAGGGGAAACACCGGGGAGCTGTTTTTT; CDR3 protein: CASSQDRTRGNTGELFF
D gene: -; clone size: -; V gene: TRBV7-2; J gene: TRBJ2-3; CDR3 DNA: TGTGCCAGCAGCTTCTTACGGGGGGATACGCAGTATTTT; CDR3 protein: CASSFLRGDTQYF
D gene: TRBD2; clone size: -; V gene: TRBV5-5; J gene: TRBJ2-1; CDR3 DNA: TGTGCCAGCAGCTCCCCCCTGGGGCTAGCGGGATCCCCAGTGGAGTTCTTC; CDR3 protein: CASSSPLGLAGSPVEFF
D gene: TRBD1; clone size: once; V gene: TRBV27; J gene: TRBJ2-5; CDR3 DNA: TGTGCCAGCAGTTTTTCGCCGAAGACAGGGCAATTCGTAGTTGAGACCCAGTACTTC; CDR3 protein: CASSFSPKTGQFVVETQYF
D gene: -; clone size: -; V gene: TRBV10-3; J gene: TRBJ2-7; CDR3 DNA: TGTGCCATCAGTGACAGGGTAGGCGTCTACGAGCAGTACTTC; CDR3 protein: CAISDRVGVYEQYF
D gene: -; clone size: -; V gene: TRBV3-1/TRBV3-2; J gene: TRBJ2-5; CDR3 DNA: TGTGCCAGCAGTCCCGGGGGGCGAGAGACCCAGTACTTC; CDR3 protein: CASSPGGRETQYF
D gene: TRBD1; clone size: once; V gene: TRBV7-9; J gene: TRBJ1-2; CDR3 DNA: TGTGCCAGCAGTTTGGCAGGGGGCAACTATGGCTACACCTTC; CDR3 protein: CASSLAGGNYGYTF
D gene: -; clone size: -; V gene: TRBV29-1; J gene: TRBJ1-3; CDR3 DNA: TGCAGCGTTGAGGCAGCTGGAAACACCATATATTTT; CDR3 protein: CSVEAAGNTIYF
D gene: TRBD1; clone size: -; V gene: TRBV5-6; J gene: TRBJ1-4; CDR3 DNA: TGTGCCAGCAGCATTACAGGGGCCCTTTCCATTTTT; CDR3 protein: CASSITGALSIF
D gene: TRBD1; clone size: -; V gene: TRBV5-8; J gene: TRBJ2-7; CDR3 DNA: TGTGCCAGCAGCTTGGCGGGGACAGAAGACTACGAGCAGTACTTC; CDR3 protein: CASSLAGTEDYEQYF
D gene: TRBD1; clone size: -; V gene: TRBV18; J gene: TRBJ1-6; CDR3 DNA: TGTGCCAGCTCACGATCCGCCGGGACAGAAGATTCACCCCTCCACTTT; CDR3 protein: CASSRSAGTEDSPLHF
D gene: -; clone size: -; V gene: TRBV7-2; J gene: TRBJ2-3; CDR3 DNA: TGTGCCAGCAGCTTAGGCGCCCCAGATACGCAGTATTTT; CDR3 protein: CASSLGAPDTQYF
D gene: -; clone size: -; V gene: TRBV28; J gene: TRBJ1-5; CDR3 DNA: TGTGCCAGCAGTTTGGGGGAGGTAAATCAGCCCCAGCATTTT; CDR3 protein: CASSLGEVNQPQHF
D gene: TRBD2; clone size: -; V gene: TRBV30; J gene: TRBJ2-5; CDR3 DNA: TGTGCCCGCCGACTAGCGGGGGGTGAAGAGACCCAGTACTTC; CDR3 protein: CARRLAGGEETQYF
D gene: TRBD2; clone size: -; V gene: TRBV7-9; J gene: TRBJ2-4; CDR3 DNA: TGTGCCAGCAGCCCCGGGACTAGCGGAAATTTACTAGCCAAAAACATTCAGTACTTC; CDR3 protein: CASSPGTSGNLLAKNIQYF
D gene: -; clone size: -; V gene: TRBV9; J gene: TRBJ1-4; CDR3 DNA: TGTGCCAGCAGCGTAGAGGGGAGGGGAAAACTGTTTTTT; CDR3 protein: CASSVEGRGKLFF
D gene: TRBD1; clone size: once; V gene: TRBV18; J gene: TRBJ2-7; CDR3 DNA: TGTGCCAGCTCACCGACAGGGAATACCTACGAGCAGTACTTC; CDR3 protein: CASSPTGNTYEQYF
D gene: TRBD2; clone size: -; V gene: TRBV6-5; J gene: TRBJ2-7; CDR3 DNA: TGTGCCAGCAGATCGGGACTAGCGGGAGCCTACGAGCAGTACTTC; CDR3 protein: CASRSGLAGAYEQYF
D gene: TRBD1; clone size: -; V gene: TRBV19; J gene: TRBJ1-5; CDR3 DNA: TGTGCCAGTAGTATAGTGGGTAAGACAGGGGCGGACGATCAGCCCCAGCATTTT; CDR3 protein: CASSIVGKTGADDQPQHF
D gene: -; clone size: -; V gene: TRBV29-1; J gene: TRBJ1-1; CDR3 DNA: TGCAGCGTTGATGGTTCGGGGGAAAGGGCTTTCTTT; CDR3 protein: CSVDGSGERAFF
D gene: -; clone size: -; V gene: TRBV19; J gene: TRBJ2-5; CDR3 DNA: TGTGCCAGTAGTGGACAGAAAAGAGAGACCCAGTACTTC; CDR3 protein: CASSGQKRETQYF
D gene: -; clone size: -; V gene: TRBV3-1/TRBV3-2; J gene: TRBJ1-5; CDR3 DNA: TGTGCCAGCAGCCAAGGGACATTTAGCAATCAGCCCCAACATTTT; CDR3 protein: CASSQGTFSNQPQHF
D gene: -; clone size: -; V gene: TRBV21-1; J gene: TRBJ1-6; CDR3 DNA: TGTGCCAGCAGCACATTTACGGGACAGGGTTCAGTTTCGGGTAATTCACCCCTCCACTTT; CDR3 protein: CASSTFTGQGSVSGNSPLHF
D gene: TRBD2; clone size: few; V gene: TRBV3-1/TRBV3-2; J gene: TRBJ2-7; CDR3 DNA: TGTGCCAGCAGCCCCCGCGGGGGGCAGGGTGGCTACGAGCAGTACTTC; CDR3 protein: CASSPRGGQGGYEQYF
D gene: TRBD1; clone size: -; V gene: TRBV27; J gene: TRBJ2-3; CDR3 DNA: TGTGCCAGCAGTTTCAACGCCTTGACAGGGGGCAAGACAGATACGCAGTATTTT; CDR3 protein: CASSFNALTGGKTDTQYF
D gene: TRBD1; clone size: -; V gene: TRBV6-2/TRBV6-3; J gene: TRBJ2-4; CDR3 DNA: TGTGCCAGCAGCAGAGGGGGCTTAGCGGCCAAAAACATTCAGTACTTC; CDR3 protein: CASSRGGLAAKNIQYF